This T cell receptor beta chain was identified during a study of T-cell reconstitution after alpha-beta-depleted transplantation in children. Broader study findings: Fresh T-cell production supplied most of the T-cell counts and diversity seen one year after transplant. TCRbeta diversity was high at day 60 in some patients (a result of surviving recipient T cells and thymic progenitors). Approximately two months post-transplant, alpha-beta T cells reportedly originated from several hundred expanded graft clones.

CDR3 length equals 14 residues. V lost 5 bases and J 5 bases, leaving 13 bases between the germline ends. The V gene's germline CDR1 is LNHDA and CDR2 SQIVND (reference sequence). This clonotype was detected a few times. Its antigen remains unidentified. Unique molecular identifiers were incorporated when the TCRbeta library was constructed. TCRdb reanalysed the PCR reads using MiXCR and keeps one entry per CDR3 protein. The sample holds 450,000 to 700,000 distinct CDR3 sequences, roughly a quarter seen once. Here the sequenced sample was PBMCs, taken before TCRalphabeta/CD19-depleted stem cell transplant. The V call is TRBV19, the J call TRBJ1-5; D gene uncertain. The TCR was taken from a boy less than two years old with Wiskott-Aldrich syndrome, due to receive a stem cell transplant. The CDR3 loop reads CASSAFSGDQPQHF. As DNA, the CDR3 is TGTGCCAGTAGTGCCTTCTCTGGGGATCAGCCCCAGCATTTT.